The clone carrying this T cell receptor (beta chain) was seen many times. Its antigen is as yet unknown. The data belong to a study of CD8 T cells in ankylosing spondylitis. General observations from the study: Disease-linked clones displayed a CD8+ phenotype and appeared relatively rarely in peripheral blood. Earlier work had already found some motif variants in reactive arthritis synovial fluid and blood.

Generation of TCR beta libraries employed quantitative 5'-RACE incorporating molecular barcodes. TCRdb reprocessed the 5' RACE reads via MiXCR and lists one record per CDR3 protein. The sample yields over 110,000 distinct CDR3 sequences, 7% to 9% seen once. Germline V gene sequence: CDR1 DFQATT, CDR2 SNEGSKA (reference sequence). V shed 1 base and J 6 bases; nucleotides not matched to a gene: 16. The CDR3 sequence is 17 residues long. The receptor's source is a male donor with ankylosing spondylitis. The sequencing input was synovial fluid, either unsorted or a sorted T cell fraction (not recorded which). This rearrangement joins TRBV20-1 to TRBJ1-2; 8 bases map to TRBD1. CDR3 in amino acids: CSARANPPWTGSHGYTF. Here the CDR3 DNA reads TGCAGTGCTAGAGCTAACCCTCCTTGGACAGGGTCGCATGGCTACACCTTC.